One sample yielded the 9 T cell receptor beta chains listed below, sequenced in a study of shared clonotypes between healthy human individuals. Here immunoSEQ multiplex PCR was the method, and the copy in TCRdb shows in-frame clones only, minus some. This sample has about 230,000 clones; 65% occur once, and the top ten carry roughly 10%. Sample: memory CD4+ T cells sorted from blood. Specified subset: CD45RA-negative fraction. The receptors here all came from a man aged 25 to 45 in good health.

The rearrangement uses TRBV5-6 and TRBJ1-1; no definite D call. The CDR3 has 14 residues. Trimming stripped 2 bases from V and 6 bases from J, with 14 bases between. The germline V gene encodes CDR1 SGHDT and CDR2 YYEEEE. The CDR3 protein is CASSLAPWVAEAFF. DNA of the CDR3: TGTGCCAGCAGCTTAGCACCTTGGGTGGCTGAAGCTTTCTTT.

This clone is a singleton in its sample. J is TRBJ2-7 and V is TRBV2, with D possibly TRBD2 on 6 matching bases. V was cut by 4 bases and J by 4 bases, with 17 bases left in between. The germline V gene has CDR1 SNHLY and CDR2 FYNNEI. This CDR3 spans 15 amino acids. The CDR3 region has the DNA TGTGCCAGCAGTGTCGGGGGAGCGGCACAATACGAGCAGTACTTC. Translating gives CASSVGGAAQYEQYF.

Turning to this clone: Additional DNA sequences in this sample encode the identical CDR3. CDR3: CASSFSGTSYNEQFF. In DNA form, the CDR3 reads TGTGCCAGCAGCTTCAGCGGGACATCCTACAATGAGCAGTTCTTC. V usage is TRBV11-3 and J usage is TRBJ2-1; a possible D gene is TRBD2 (7 bases). This CDR3 has 15 amino acids. V was cut by 3 bases and J by 1 base, with 10 bases left in between. Germline V gives CDR1 SGHNT, CDR2 YENEEA. The full variable domain, with the rest looked up from reference TRBV11-3 and TRBJ2-1, is EAGVVQSPRYKIIEKKQPVAFWCNPISGHNTLYWYLQNLGQGPELLIRYENEEAVDDSQLPKDRFSAERLKGVDSTLKIQPAELGDSAVYLCASSFSGTSYNEQFFGPGTRLTVL.

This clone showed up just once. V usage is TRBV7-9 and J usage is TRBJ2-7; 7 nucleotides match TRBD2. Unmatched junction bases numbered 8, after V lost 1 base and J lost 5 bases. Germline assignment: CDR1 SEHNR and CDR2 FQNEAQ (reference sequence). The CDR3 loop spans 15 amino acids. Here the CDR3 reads CASSLVGGPQDEQYF. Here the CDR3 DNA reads TGTGCCAGCAGCTTAGTGGGAGGGCCCCAGGACGAGCAGTACTTC. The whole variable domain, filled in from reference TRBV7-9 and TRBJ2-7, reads DTGVSQNPRHKITKRGQNVTFRCDPISEHNRLYWYRQTLGQGPEFLTYFQNEAQLEKSRLLSDRFSAERPKGSFSTLEIQRTEQGDSAMYLCASSLVGGPQDEQYFGPGTRLTVT.

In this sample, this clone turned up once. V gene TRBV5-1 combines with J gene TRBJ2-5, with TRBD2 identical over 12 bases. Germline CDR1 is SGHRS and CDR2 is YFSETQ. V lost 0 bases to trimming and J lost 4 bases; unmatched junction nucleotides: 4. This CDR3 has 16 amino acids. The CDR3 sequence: CASSLGLAGALETQYF. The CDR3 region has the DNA TGCGCCAGCAGCTTGGGACTAGCGGGAGCCTTAGAGACCCAGTACTTC.

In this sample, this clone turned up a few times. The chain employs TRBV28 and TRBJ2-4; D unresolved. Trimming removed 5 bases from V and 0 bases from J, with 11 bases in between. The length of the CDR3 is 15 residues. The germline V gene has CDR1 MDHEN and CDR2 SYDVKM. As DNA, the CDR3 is TGTGCCAGCAGTCTGGAACTGGTAGCCAAAAACATTCAGTACTTC. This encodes CASSLELVAKNIQYF.

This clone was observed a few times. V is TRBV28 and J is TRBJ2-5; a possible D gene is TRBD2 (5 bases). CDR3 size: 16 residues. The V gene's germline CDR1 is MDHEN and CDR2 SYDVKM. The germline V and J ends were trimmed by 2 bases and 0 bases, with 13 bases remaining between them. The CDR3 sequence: CASSLISAGYQETQYF. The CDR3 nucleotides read TGTGCCAGCAGTTTAATATCGGCGGGCTACCAAGAGACCCAGTACTTC.

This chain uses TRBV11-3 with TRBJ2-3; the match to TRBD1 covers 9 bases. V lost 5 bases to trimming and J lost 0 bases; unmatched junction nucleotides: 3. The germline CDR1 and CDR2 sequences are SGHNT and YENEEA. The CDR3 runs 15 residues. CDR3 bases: TGTGCCAGCAGCCCCGGGACAGGGAGCACAGATACGCAGTATTTT. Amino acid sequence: CASSPGTGSTDTQYF.

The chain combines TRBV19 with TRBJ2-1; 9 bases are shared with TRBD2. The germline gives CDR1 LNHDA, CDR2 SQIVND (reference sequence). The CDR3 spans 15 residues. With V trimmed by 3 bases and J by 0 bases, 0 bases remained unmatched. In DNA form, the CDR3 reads TGTGCCAGTAGTATGGGACTAGCCTCCTACAATGAGCAGTTCTTC. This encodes CASSMGLASYNEQFF.